These T cell receptor beta chains were read from a single sample in a study of cytotoxic CD8 clonotypes in ibrutinib-treated CLL. Clones were read by immunoSEQ multiplex PCR, and TCRdb kept only the in-frame ones, dropping some. The sample carries 270,000 or so clones, 70% to 80% recorded once. This sample comprised PBMCs, obtained at disease progression, from a patient treated with ibrutinib. Receptors were obtained from a human donor with chronic lymphocytic leukemia. Each CDR3 is given with its conserved first and last residue. The D gene is left open where the match is weak. Only part of the rows carry a size: once, few, many, or a class if the clone is expanded.

V: TRBV27; J: TRBJ1-6; size: NA; D: NA; CDR3: CASSLIAGAINSPLHF; DNA: TGTGCCAGCAGTTTAATCGCAGGGGCTATAAATTCACCCCTCCACTTT
V: TRBV5-4; J: TRBJ2-5; size: NA; D: TRBD2; CDR3: CASSSGLDGTQYF; DNA: TGTGCCAGCAGCTCAGGACTAGACGGGACCCAGTACTTC
V: TRBV9; J: TRBJ2-2; size: NA; D: TRBD1; CDR3: CASSVEAGGYTGELFF; DNA: TGTGCCAGCAGCGTAGAGGCAGGGGGCTACACCGGGGAGCTGTTTTTT
V: TRBV2; J: TRBJ2-3; size: NA; D: NA; CDR3: CASSERRSTDTQYF; DNA: TGTGCCAGCAGTGAGCGCAGAAGCACAGATACGCAGTATTTT
V: TRBV5-1; J: TRBJ2-3; size: NA; D: TRBD2; CDR3: CASSLVLAGGTQYF; DNA: TGCGCCAGCAGCTTGGTTCTAGCGGGAGGTACGCAGTATTTT
V: TRBV5-1; J: TRBJ1-1; size: NA; D: NA; CDR3: CASSLAGAGTEAFF; DNA: TGCGCCAGCAGCTTGGCCGGGGCCGGCACTGAAGCTTTCTTT
V: TRBV27; J: TRBJ2-7; size: NA; D: TRBD2; CDR3: CASSRAGGIYEQYF; DNA: TGTGCCAGCAGTCGAGCGGGAGGGATCTACGAGCAGTACTTC
V: TRBV5-6; J: TRBJ2-1; size: NA; D: NA; CDR3: CASSLIVIADSYNEQFF; DNA: TGTGCCAGCAGCTTAATCGTGATCGCAGACTCCTACAATGAGCAGTTCTTC
V: TRBV28; J: TRBJ1-2; size: NA; D: NA; CDR3: CASTFDSGYTF; DNA: TGTGCCAGCACCTTTGATAGTGGCTACACCTTC
V: TRBV29-1; J: TRBJ1-2; size: NA; D: NA; CDR3: CSVPWGGWSYGYTF; DNA: TGCAGCGTCCCATGGGGGGGTTGGAGCTATGGCTACACCTTC
V: TRBV9; J: TRBJ2-2; size: NA; D: TRBD2; CDR3: CASSTPAGWVNGELFF; DNA: TGTGCCAGCAGTACTCCAGCGGGGTGGGTTAACGGGGAGCTGTTTTTT
V: TRBV28; J: TRBJ2-6; size: NA; D: NA; CDR3: CASSLGWPRSGANVLTF; DNA: TGTGCCAGCAGTTTAGGGTGGCCGCGCTCTGGGGCCAACGTCCTGACTTTC
V: TRBV15; J: TRBJ1-4; size: NA; D: NA; CDR3: CATSRDLGKLFF; DNA: TGTGCCACCAGCAGAGATTTAGGAAAACTGTTTTTT
V: TRBV11-2; J: TRBJ2-7; size: once; D: TRBD2; CDR3: CASSLYIQAGGPYEQYF; DNA: TGTGCCAGCAGCTTATACATACAAGCGGGAGGCCCCTACGAGCAGTACTTC
V: TRBV19; J: TRBJ1-2; size: few; D: NA; CDR3: CASSPRGPGRNGYTF; DNA: TGTGCCAGTAGTCCACGGGGGCCAGGACGCAATGGCTACACCTTC
V: TRBV19; J: TRBJ1-1; size: NA; D: NA; CDR3: CASGELLDNTEAFF; DNA: TGTGCCAGTGGGGAACTTCTTGATAACACTGAAGCTTTCTTT
V: TRBV5-6; J: TRBJ2-7; size: NA; D: NA; CDR3: CASSLFKFYEQYF; DNA: TGTGCCAGCAGCTTGTTTAAATTCTACGAGCAGTACTTC
V: TRBV11-2; J: TRBJ2-2; size: NA; D: TRBD1; CDR3: CASSLMLAGQGAFAGELFF; DNA: TGTGCCAGCAGCTTAATGCTTGCGGGACAGGGGGCTTTCGCCGGGGAGCTGTTTTTT
V: TRBV19; J: TRBJ1-2; size: NA; D: NA; CDR3: CASRSRDGELNYGYTF; DNA: TGTGCCAGTAGGAGTCGGGACGGCGAGTTGAACTATGGCTACACCTTC
V: TRBV28; J: TRBJ2-1; size: NA; D: TRBD1; CDR3: CASSLTGMGNEQFF; DNA: TGTGCCAGCAGTTTGACAGGGATGGGTAATGAGCAGTTCTTC
V: TRBV11-1; J: TRBJ1-4; size: NA; D: NA; CDR3: CASSPAYRAQGEKLFF; DNA: TGTGCCAGCAGCCCTGCCTACCGGGCCCAGGGGGAAAAACTGTTTTTT
V: TRBV5-6; J: TRBJ2-7; size: NA; D: TRBD2; CDR3: CASSHLGSGSYEQYF; DNA: TGTGCCAGCAGCCACCTCGGGAGCGGGAGCTACGAGCAGTACTTC
V: TRBV2; J: TRBJ2-5; size: NA; D: NA; CDR3: CASREGYQETQYF; DNA: TGTGCCAGCCGAGAAGGGTACCAAGAGACCCAGTACTTC
V: TRBV2; J: TRBJ1-2; size: NA; D: TRBD1; CDR3: CASSRDRSSRGYTF; DNA: TGTGCCAGCAGCCGGGACAGATCTTCTCGTGGCTACACCTTC
V: TRBV19; J: TRBJ2-7; size: few; D: TRBD2; CDR3: CASSSGRIGYEQYF; DNA: TGTGCCAGTAGTAGCGGGAGGATCGGCTACGAGCAGTACTTC
V: TRBV19; J: TRBJ2-3; size: NA; D: NA; CDR3: CASSISGRGTDTQYF; DNA: TGTGCCAGTAGTATATCGGGCAGGGGTACAGATACGCAGTATTTT
V: TRBV10-1; J: TRBJ2-7; size: NA; D: NA; CDR3: CANTPGHSYEQYF; DNA: TGCGCCAACACCCCGGGACACTCCTACGAGCAGTACTTC
V: TRBV5-1; J: TRBJ1-2; size: NA; D: NA; CDR3: CASSPSGQNYGYTF; DNA: TGCGCCAGCAGCCCATCAGGACAGAACTATGGCTACACCTTC
V: TRBV28; J: TRBJ2-3; size: NA; D: NA; CDR3: CASIEGSTDTQYF; DNA: TGTGCCAGCATTGAAGGAAGCACAGATACGCAGTATTTT
V: TRBV18; J: TRBJ2-3; size: NA; D: TRBD1; CDR3: CASSPRTGSTDTQYF; DNA: TGTGCCAGCTCACCCCGGACAGGGTCCACAGATACGCAGTATTTT
V: TRBV13; J: TRBJ2-7; size: NA; D: NA; CDR3: CASSPFTGNEQYF; DNA: TGTGCCAGCAGCCCATTCACAGGGAACGAGCAGTACTTC
V: TRBV25-1; J: TRBJ2-7; size: few; D: TRBD1; CDR3: CASSEDRGALGNEQYF; DNA: TGTGCCAGCAGTGAGGACAGGGGCGCCCTTGGGAACGAGCAGTACTTC
V: TRBV4-1; J: TRBJ1-2; size: NA; D: NA; CDR3: CASSQDEPRPYYGYTF; DNA: TGCGCCAGCAGCCAAGACGAACCCCGGCCCTACTATGGCTACACCTTC
V: TRBV28; J: TRBJ1-1; size: NA; D: NA; CDR3: CASSGLRAEAFF; DNA: TGTGCCAGCAGTGGGTTACGGGCTGAAGCTTTCTTT
V: TRBV6-5; J: TRBJ2-5; size: NA; D: NA; CDR3: CASSYSYSQETQYF; DNA: TGTGCCAGCAGTTACTCGTATAGCCAAGAGACCCAGTACTTC
V: TRBV11-2; J: TRBJ1-2; size: NA; D: NA; CDR3: CASSLGGGNGYTF; DNA: TGTGCCAGCAGCTTAGGTGGGGGGAATGGCTACACCTTC
V: TRBV4-2; J: TRBJ2-7; size: once; D: TRBD1; CDR3: CASSQDLGTGAYEQYF; DNA: TGTGCCAGCAGCCAAGATCTTGGGACAGGGGCGTACGAGCAGTACTTC
V: TRBV14; J: TRBJ2-7; size: NA; D: NA; CDR3: CASSRYPGTNPGQYF; DNA: TGTGCCAGCAGCCGCTACCCCGGGACAAACCCCGGGCAGTACTTC
V: TRBV6-6; J: TRBJ2-1; size: NA; D: TRBD1; CDR3: CASSYVTGGWNEQFF; DNA: TGTGCCAGCAGTTACGTGACAGGGGGCTGGAATGAGCAGTTCTTC
V: TRBV6-6; J: TRBJ2-5; size: once; D: TRBD1; CDR3: CASSRDSYFKETQYF; DNA: TGTGCCAGCAGCCGGGACAGCTACTTTAAAGAGACCCAGTACTTC
V: TRBV9; J: TRBJ1-2; size: NA; D: TRBD1; CDR3: CASSVTGAYGYTF; DNA: TGTGCCAGCAGCGTCACAGGGGCCTATGGCTACACCTTC
V: TRBV6-6; J: TRBJ2-7; size: NA; D: TRBD2; CDR3: CASSSQRERPYEQYF; DNA: TGTGCCAGCAGTTCCCAGCGGGAGAGACCCTACGAGCAGTACTTC
V: TRBV7-3; J: TRBJ2-2; size: few; D: NA; CDR3: CASSLLGTNTGELFF; DNA: TGTGCCAGCAGCCTCCTGGGGACCAACACCGGGGAGCTGTTTTTT
V: TRBV6-5; J: TRBJ2-5; size: NA; D: NA; CDR3: CASSYSWGWDPETQYF; DNA: TGTGCCAGCAGTTACTCTTGGGGTTGGGACCCAGAGACCCAGTACTTC
V: TRBV5-1; J: TRBJ1-1; size: NA; D: NA; CDR3: CASSETGPLNTEAFF; DNA: TGCGCCAGCAGCGAAACAGGGCCCCTGAACACTGAAGCTTTCTTT
V: TRBV9; J: TRBJ1-2; size: NA; D: NA; CDR3: CASSVQTASYGYTF; DNA: TGTGCCAGCAGCGTTCAGACAGCTTCCTATGGCTACACCTTC
V: TRBV6-1; J: TRBJ2-7; size: NA; D: TRBD1; CDR3: CASSERDRGYEQYF; DNA: TGTGCCAGCAGTGAACGGGACAGGGGGTACGAGCAGTACTTC
V: TRBV4-1; J: TRBJ2-5; size: NA; D: TRBD2; CDR3: CASSQDWLAGMETQYF; DNA: TGCGCCAGCAGCCAAGATTGGCTAGCGGGAATGGAGACCCAGTACTTC
V: TRBV23-1; J: TRBJ2-7; size: few; D: TRBD1; CDR3: CASSQSGTGPGRVSYEQYF; DNA: TGCGCCAGCAGTCAATCTGGGACAGGGCCCGGGAGAGTCTCCTACGAGCAGTACTTC
V: TRBV5-1; J: TRBJ2-3; size: few; D: NA; CDR3: CASRRDKRVTDTQYF; DNA: TGCGCCAGCAGAAGGGATAAGCGGGTCACAGATACGCAGTATTTT
V: TRBV5-1; J: TRBJ2-1; size: NA; D: TRBD2; CDR3: CASSSLAGAGEQFF; DNA: TGCGCCAGCAGCTCTTTAGCGGGAGCTGGTGAGCAGTTCTTC
V: TRBV10-3; J: TRBJ2-3; size: NA; D: NA; CDR3: CAISEGIRDTQYF; DNA: TGTGCCATCAGTGAAGGGATTCGGGATACGCAGTATTTT
V: TRBV6-6; J: TRBJ2-7; size: NA; D: NA; CDR3: CASSQGLQGTYEQYF; DNA: TGTGCCAGCAGCCAGGGTCTACAGGGAACCTACGAGCAGTACTTC
V: TRBV5-6; J: TRBJ2-4; size: few; D: NA; CDR3: CASSGAGWNIQYF; DNA: TGTGCCAGCAGTGGAGCAGGGTGGAACATTCAGTACTTC
V: TRBV5-1; J: TRBJ2-7; size: NA; D: TRBD1; CDR3: CASSFTTGGYEQYF; DNA: TGCGCCAGCAGCTTTACGACAGGGGGCTACGAGCAGTACTTC
V: TRBV5-4; J: TRBJ2-5; size: NA; D: NA; CDR3: CASSSGPGRQETQYF; DNA: TGTGCCAGCAGCTCGGGACCGGGCCGCCAAGAGACCCAGTACTTC
V: TRBV11-2; J: TRBJ1-2; size: NA; D: TRBD1; CDR3: CASSRRDRQDFYGYTF; DNA: TGTGCCAGCAGCCGAAGGGACAGACAGGATTTTTATGGCTACACCTTC
V: TRBV25-1; J: TRBJ2-1; size: NA; D: TRBD1; CDR3: CASSEYTGQGGEQFF; DNA: TGTGCCAGCAGTGAATATACCGGACAGGGGGGTGAGCAGTTCTTC
V: TRBV4-1; J: TRBJ2-7; size: few; D: TRBD2; CDR3: CASSQEVTSTSYEQYF; DNA: TGCGCCAGCAGCCAAGAGGTGACTAGCACCTCCTACGAGCAGTACTTC